The next 3 T cell receptor beta chains were all read from a single sample in a study of T-cell reconstitution after alpha-beta-depleted transplantation in children. Unique molecular identifiers were used to barcode this TCRbeta library. TCRdb called the PCR reads again in MiXCR, with one record for every CDR3 protein. The sample includes 420,000 or so distinct CDR3 sequences, about a tenth seen only once; the top ten take about 5%. The sequenced sample was PBMCs from the stem cell graft donor, obtained from the stem cell graft. Every receptor here comes from a human donor who donated a stem cell graft to a child with acute myeloid leukemia.

The J gene is TRBJ1-1, the V gene TRBV5-1; D unclear. CDR3 length equals 13 residues. Looked up from germline, CDR1 is SGHRS and CDR2 is YFSETQ. Trimming left V 0 bases short and J 6 bases short, with 9 bases between. CDR3 coding DNA: TGCGCCAGCAGCTTGGGGACGAGCTCTGAAGCTTTCTTT. It encodes CASSLGTSSEAFF.

This clonotype turned up a few times. This chain connects TRBV10-2 to TRBJ1-5; D remains ambiguous. V dropped 3 bases and J dropped 2 bases, with 8 bases sitting between them. CDR3 size: 14 residues. Germline V gives CDR1 WSHSY, CDR2 SAAADI. CDR3 nucleotides: TGCGCCAGCAGTGACTACAACGGCAATCAGCCCCAGCATTTT. Amino acids: CASSDYNGNQPQHF.

This clonotype came up a few times. This chain links TRBV20-1 with TRBJ2-3, with D possibly called TRBD1 or TRBD2 (6 bases each). Germline CDR1 is DFQATT and CDR2 is SNEGSKA (reference sequence). V was cut by 6 bases and J by 1 base, with 23 bases left in between. This CDR3 spans 17 amino acids. The CDR3 DNA follows: TGCAGTGCAACGCGCGGACTTCGGGGGCCGGGCACAGATACGCAGTATTTT. It translates to CSATRGLRGPGTDTQYF.